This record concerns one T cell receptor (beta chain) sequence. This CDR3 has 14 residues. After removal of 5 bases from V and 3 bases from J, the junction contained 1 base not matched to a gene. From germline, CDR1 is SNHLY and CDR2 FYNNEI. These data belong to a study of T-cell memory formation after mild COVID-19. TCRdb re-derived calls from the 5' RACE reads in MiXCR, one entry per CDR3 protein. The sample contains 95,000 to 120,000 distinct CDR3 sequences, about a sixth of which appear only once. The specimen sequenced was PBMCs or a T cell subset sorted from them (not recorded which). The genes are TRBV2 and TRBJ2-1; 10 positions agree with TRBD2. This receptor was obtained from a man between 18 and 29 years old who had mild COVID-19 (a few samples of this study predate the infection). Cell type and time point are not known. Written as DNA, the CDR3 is TGTGCCAGCAGTCGGACTAGCGGCTACAATGAGCAGTTCTTC. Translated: CASSRTSGYNEQFF.